This entry lists 32 T cell receptor beta chains sequenced from one sample in a study of cytomegalovirus exposure and HLA in healthy donors. Amplification used 60 Vbeta primers and 13 Jbeta primers. The assay was immunoSEQ multiplex PCR, and TCRdb's table has in-frame clones only and misses some. Here the sample spans around 180,000 clones, just under 85% being singletons. The sample consisted of PBMCs. The receptors originated from a girl aged 5-17 years in good health and CMV-seropositive.

The rearrangement uses TRBV5-4 and TRBJ1-4, with 9 bases lining up with TRBD1. The germline V gene has CDR1 SGHNT and CDR2 YYREEE (reference sequence). Trimming at V came to 4 bases and at J to 11 bases, leaving 12 bases not matched to a gene. The CDR3 spans 15 residues. The CDR3 DNA sequence: TGTGCCAGCAGCCTTAGTCGGACAGGGGTTGAGAAACTGTTTTTT. Its translation is CASSLSRTGVEKLFF.

The chain uses TRBV27 and TRBJ2-7; 8 bases align to TRBD1. V gave up 5 bases and J gave up 7 bases; unmatched junction bases: 10. The CDR3 runs to 14 residues. Looked up from germline, CDR1 is MNHEY and CDR2 is SMNVEV (reference sequence). Here the CDR3 DNA reads TGTGCCAGCAGTCTTAACAGGGGGTACTCGGAGCAGTACTTC. Protein: CASSLNRGYSEQYF.

V gene TRBV25-1 combines with J gene TRBJ2-5; D unclear. The CDR3 runs to 15 residues. Trimming left V 5 bases short and J 5 bases short, with 18 bases between. Germline values: CDR1 MGHDK, CDR2 SYGVNS. The CDR3 DNA sequence: TGTGCCAGCAGTTCGGTATCTCACGCCCTGGAGACCCAGTACTTC. Amino acids: CASSSVSHALETQYF.

CDR3 DNA sequence: TGTGCCAGCAATTGGAAACAGGGGGCTGGTGGCTACACCTTC. The encoded protein is CASNWKQGAGGYTF. This rearrangement joins TRBV2 to TRBJ1-2; TRBD1 aligns across 9 bases. This CDR3 contains 14 residues. The germline V gene has CDR1 SNHLY and CDR2 FYNNEI. The V segment lost 7 bases and the J segment 7 bases; nucleotides outside the gene matches: 10.

V usage is TRBV7-2 and J usage is TRBJ2-7; 9 bases fit TRBD2. V shed 2 bases, J shed 0 bases, and the junction held 5 bases outside the gene matches. Germline CDR1 SGHTA, CDR2 FQGNSA. The CDR3 is 16 amino acids. This chain's CDR3 is CASSLSPTSGSYEQYF. The CDR3 region has the DNA TGTGCCAGCAGCTTATCTCCGACTAGCGGCTCCTACGAGCAGTACTTC.

V is TRBV7-8 and J is TRBJ2-3, with 9 bases aligning to TRBD1. Germline V CDR1 and CDR2: SGHVS, FQNEAQ. The CDR3 contains 15 residues. The V segment lost 3 bases and the J segment 3 bases; nucleotides outside the gene matches: 4. The CDR3 nucleotides read TGTGCCAGCAGCTTTACGACAGGGGGGACAGATACGCAGTATTTT. It yields the protein CASSFTTGGTDTQYF.

V is TRBV25-1 and J is TRBJ1-1; 9 bases line up with TRBD1. The CDR3 spans 14 residues. The germline gives CDR1 MGHDK, CDR2 SYGVNS. Unmatched junction bases numbered 3, after V lost 2 bases and J lost 5 bases. CDR3 DNA: TGTGCCAGCAGTGAAACAGGGGGCCGGACTGAAGCTTTCTTT. The encoded protein is CASSETGGRTEAFF.

V is TRBV18 and J is TRBJ1-5, with 8 bases aligning to TRBD1. Trimming took 2 bases from V and 7 from J; bases not matched to a gene: 1. Germline V lookup: CDR1 KGHSH, CDR2 LQKENI. This CDR3 region has 13 residues. The CDR3 loop reads CASSPGQGQPQHF. CDR3 nucleotides: TGTGCCAGCTCACCAGGACAGGGCCAGCCCCAGCATTTT.

V gene TRBV10-2 combines with J gene TRBJ1-5, with D tentatively TRBD1 (6 bases). The length of the CDR3 is 14 residues. Per germline, CDR1 WSHSY and CDR2 SAAADI. Trimming removed 2 bases from V and 5 bases from J, with 10 bases in between. In DNA form, the CDR3 reads TGCGCCAGCAGTGAGAGGGACACCTATCAGCCCCAGCATTTT. Residues: CASSERDTYQPQHF.

J is TRBJ1-2 and V is TRBV15; 12 positions match TRBD1. J gave up 8 bases and V 2 bases, and 9 bases lay outside the gene matches. Germline V CDR1 and CDR2: LNHNV, YYDKDF (reference sequence). This CDR3 spans 16 amino acids. CDR3 protein: CATSRIAGQGAEGYTF. In DNA form, the CDR3 reads TGTGCCACCAGCAGAATTGCGGGACAGGGGGCTGAAGGCTACACCTTC. Using reference TRBV15 and TRBJ1-2 for the parts outside the CDR3, the full variable domain is DAMVIQNPRYQVTQFGKPVTLSCSQTLNHNVMYWYQQKSSQAPKLLFHYYDKDFNNEADTPDNFQSRRPNTSFCFLDIRSPGLGDTAMYLCATSRIAGQGAEGYTFGSGTRLTVV.

Regarding this clone: The junction differs from germline at one of its ends, possibly a read error. V gene TRBV5-1 combines with J gene TRBJ1-1; 9 bases map to TRBD1. In germline, CDR1 is SGHRS, CDR2 YFSETQ. CDR3 size: 16 residues. The CDR3 DNA is TGCGTCAGCAGGTACCGGGACAGGGTGATGAACACTGAAGCTTTCTTT. Residues: CVSRYRDRVMNTEAFF. Filled out from reference TRBV5-1 and TRBJ1-1, the complete variable domain reads KAGVTQTPRYLIKTRGQQVTLSCSPISGHRSVSWYQQTPGQGLQFLFEYFSETQRNKGNFPGRFSGRQFSNSRSEMNVSTLELGDSALYLCVSRYRDRVMNTEAFFGQGTRLTVV.

This clone was counted once. V is TRBV5-1 and J is TRBJ1-5; D is unresolved. V lost 0 bases and J lost 3, with 10 bases in between. This CDR3 is built from 15 residues. Germline CDR1 SGHRS, CDR2 YFSETQ. The CDR3 sequence: CASSLEGVNNQPQHF. The CDR3 coding sequence is TGCGCCAGCAGCTTGGAGGGAGTTAACAATCAGCCCCAGCATTTT. Complete variable domain (other parts from reference TRBV5-1 and TRBJ1-5): KAGVTQTPRYLIKTRGQQVTLSCSPISGHRSVSWYQQTPGQGLQFLFEYFSETQRNKGNFPGRFSGRQFSNSRSEMNVSTLELGDSALYLCASSLEGVNNQPQHFGDGTRLSIL.

The chain has TRBV5-1 and TRBJ1-1, with TRBD1 matching 8 bases. Losses at the gene ends were 4 bases for V and 1 base for J; bases not matched to a gene: 3. Germline lookup yields CDR1 SGHRS and CDR2 YFSETQ. The CDR3 consists of 14 residues. The CDR3 DNA reads TGCGCCAGCAGCCAACAGGGGGGGAACACTGAAGCTTTCTTT. The encoded protein is CASSQQGGNTEAFF.

The V call is TRBV5-1, the J call TRBJ2-4, with a weak D call TRBD2 (5 bases). In germline, CDR1 is SGHRS, CDR2 YFSETQ. The CDR3 length is 13 residues. V lost 4 bases and J lost 2, with 7 bases in between. The DNA for the CDR3 is TGCGCCAGCAGCCACGGGACCAAAAACATTCAGTACTTC. It codes for CASSHGTKNIQYF.

This CDR3 reads CASSFGGVMNTEAFF. The CDR3 DNA reads as TGTGCCAGCAGCTTTGGGGGGGTCATGAACACTGAAGCTTTCTTT. V is TRBV5-4 and J is TRBJ1-1; TRBD1 is a possible D gene (5 bases). Trimming cost V 2 bases and J 0 bases, with 11 bases left between them. The germline V gene encodes CDR1 SGHNT and CDR2 YYREEE (reference sequence). The CDR3 length is 15 residues.

The chain has TRBV9 and TRBJ2-5; TRBD1 matches at 7 bases. This CDR3 has 14 residues. The germline V gene has CDR1 SGDLS and CDR2 YYNGEE. J lost 3 bases, V lost 4 bases, and 6 bases had no gene match. CDR3 nucleotides: TGTGCCAGCAGCCAAACCGGGACAGAAGAGACCCAGTACTTC. Amino acid sequence: CASSQTGTEETQYF.

The chain has TRBV27 and TRBJ1-4; TRBD1 matches 8 bases. The V gene end was trimmed by 4 bases and the J gene end by 8 bases; junction bases not matched to a gene: 3. CDR1 MNHEY and CDR2 SMNVEV come from the germline V gene (reference sequence). There are 13 residues in the CDR3. The CDR3 region is CASSSRGPEKLFF. The CDR3 DNA reads TGTGCCAGCAGTTCCAGGGGGCCCGAAAAACTGTTTTTT.

The chain carries TRBV19 and TRBJ1-4; possible D gene TRBD1, 6 bases. The CDR3 covers 15 residues. Germline CDR1 and CDR2: LNHDA and SQIVND (reference sequence). V was trimmed by 6 bases and J by 11 bases, leaving 22 bases between them. The CDR3 is CASSEPWEGDGKLFF. The CDR3 DNA sequence: TGTGCCAGTAGCGAACCCTGGGAGGGGGACGGCAAACTGTTTTTT.

This chain joins TRBV25-1 and TRBJ1-1, with D possibly being TRBD1 (5 bases). The V and J ends lost 7 bases and 7 bases respectively, with 25 bases between them. Germline V gene lookup returns CDR1 MGHDK and CDR2 SYGVNS. This CDR3 is 16 amino acids long. The CDR3 loop reads CASNPPDSHRLGEAFF. The DNA for the CDR3 is TGTGCCAGCAATCCTCCCGACAGCCATCGATTGGGTGAAGCTTTCTTT.

V is TRBV7-9 and J is TRBJ1-1; TRBD1 agrees at 8 bases. The J segment lost 4 bases and the V segment lost 4 bases, leaving 5 bases of the junction unmatched. Germline V lookup: CDR1 SEHNR, CDR2 FQNEAQ (reference sequence). CDR3 length equals 14 residues. In DNA, the CDR3 is TGTGCCAGCAGCTCAGGGGGCAGGAGCACTGAAGCTTTCTTT. It translates to CASSSGGRSTEAFF.

The chain links TRBV2 to TRBJ2-3, with D hard to call. CDR1 is SNHLY and CDR2 is FYNNEI in the germline V gene. The CDR3 is 17 amino acids. The V gene lost 4 bases and the J gene lost 0 bases, with 17 bases spanning the gap. CDR3 bases: TGTGCCAGCAGTGCCAGACTCCTGAGGTCTAGCACAGATACGCAGTATTTT. Amino acid sequence: CASSARLLRSSTDTQYF.

V is TRBV4-1 and J is TRBJ2-3, with 11 bases identical to TRBD2. V trimming: 5 bases; J trimming: 4 bases; junction bases outside the gene matches: 2. From germline, CDR1 is MGHRA and CDR2 YSYEKL. This CDR3 is built from 14 residues. CDR3 nucleotides: TGCGCCAGCAGCACTAGCGGGGGCGCAGATACGCAGTATTTT. Translation gives CASSTSGGADTQYF.

The V call is TRBV15, the J call TRBJ1-6; no definite D call. Germline-derived CDR1 and CDR2 are LNHNV and YYDKDF (reference sequence). There are 13 residues in the CDR3. The V end was cut by 6 bases, the J end by 10 bases, with 13 bases between. CDR3 sequence (DNA): TGTGCCACCAGACATCGGGGTGACTCACCCCTCCACTTT. It codes for CATRHRGDSPLHF.

The chain employs TRBV29-1 and TRBJ2-1; 8 bases agree with TRBD2. The trim removed 1 base at V and 3 bases at J, leaving 5 bases unmatched. Germline assignment: CDR1 SQVTM and CDR2 ANQGSEA. The CDR3 runs to 15 residues. The CDR3 is CSVEADGGDYNEQFF. The CDR3 nucleotides are TGCAGCGTTGAAGCCGACGGGGGGGACTACAATGAGCAGTTCTTC.

Note on this clone: This sample includes further DNA sequences coding for the same CDR3. V is TRBV30 and J is TRBJ1-3, with 7 bases fitting TRBD1. This CDR3 is 14 amino acids long. Germline CDR1 reads GTSNPN; CDR2 reads SVGIG (reference sequence). The J segment lost 5 bases and the V segment lost 3 bases, leaving 7 bases of the junction unmatched. CDR3 sequence reads: CAWRETGSRNTIYF. Written as DNA, the CDR3 is TGTGCCTGGAGGGAGACAGGGTCTCGAAACACCATATATTTT.

The V and J genes are TRBV27 and TRBJ1-1; 8 bases align to TRBD1. Germline lookup yields CDR1 MNHEY and CDR2 SMNVEV (reference sequence). The V segment lost 6 bases and the J segment 0 bases; nucleotides outside the gene matches: 12. The CDR3 is made up of 17 amino acids. The chain's CDR3 is CASRTDRVMGMNTEAFF. As DNA, the CDR3 is TGTGCCAGCAGGACGGACAGGGTAATGGGAATGAACACTGAAGCTTTCTTT.

This chain joins TRBV29-1 and TRBJ2-2; maybe TRBD1 (5 bases). The V and J ends lost 6 bases and 3 bases respectively, with 17 bases between them. This CDR3 comprises 15 residues. Germline CDR1 and CDR2: SQVTM and ANQGSEA. CDR3 coding DNA: TGCAGCGTGTCTGTAAGGGGCCTGGACACCGGGGAGCTGTTTTTT. Translating gives CSVSVRGLDTGELFF.

V is TRBV6-5 and J is TRBJ1-3; 8 bases match TRBD1. The CDR3 runs to 16 residues. J gave up 0 bases and V 2 bases, and 3 bases lay outside the gene matches. Per germline, CDR1 MNHEY and CDR2 SVGAGI. The CDR3 DNA sequence: TGTGCCAGCAGTTACCGACAGGGGTACTCTGGAAACACCATATATTTT. Translation gives CASSYRQGYSGNTIYF.

V gene TRBV10-1 combines with J gene TRBJ1-1; 7 positions agree with TRBD1. This CDR3 spans 13 amino acids. Trimming removed 6 bases from V and 3 bases from J; junction bases left unmatched: 4. CDR1 is WNHNN, CDR2 SYGVQD, per germline (reference sequence). CDR3 DNA sequence: TGCGCCAGCAGCCGCGACAGGGACACTGAAGCTTTCTTT. It translates to CASSRDRDTEAFF.

This clone was seen once. The chain recombines TRBV5-1 with TRBJ1-1; tentatively, D is TRBD1 (6 bases). CDR3 length: 14 amino acids. Germline values: CDR1 SGHRS, CDR2 YFSETQ. Trimming stripped 4 bases from V and 1 base from J, with 11 bases between. CDR3 nucleotides: TGCGCCAGCAGCCCCAGGGGAGAGAACACTGAAGCTTTCTTT. Its translation: CASSPRGENTEAFF.

The genes are TRBV2 and TRBJ2-1; 9 nucleotides match TRBD1. CDR1 and CDR2 from the germline V gene are SNHLY and FYNNEI. Trimming at V came to 6 bases and at J to 10 bases, leaving 13 bases not matched to a gene. The CDR3 is 15 amino acids. CDR3 bases: TGTGCCAGCAGCGGCGACAGGGGGGCCCTAAACGAGCAGTTCTTC. This sequence encodes CASSGDRGALNEQFF.

V usage is TRBV27 and J usage is TRBJ2-1; 9 nucleotides line up with TRBD1. The CDR3 consists of 14 residues. In germline, CDR1 is MNHEY, CDR2 SMNVEV (reference sequence). The junction had 6 bases not matched to a gene; V was cut back by 6 bases and J by 6 bases. In nucleotides, the CDR3 is TGTGCCAGCAGGGTCGGACAGGGGTCCAATGAGCAGTTCTTC. Translation: CASRVGQGSNEQFF.